One and the same sample provided the 30 T cell receptor beta chains below, sequenced in a study of blood T cell repertoires in COVID-19 (TCRdb year 2020). Libraries were prepared through the immunoSEQ multiplex PCR assay. TCRdb retrieved this table from immuneACCESS and kept in-frame rearrangements only. Not all clones are present; in checked studies, unresolved V genes account for under half, and no reason is known for the remainder. This sample holds fewer than 350,000 clones; around 93% were observed only once. Jointly, the top ten make up roughly 2.8% of the sample. Source material: PBMCs or T cells enriched from blood (not recorded which). Source of these receptors: a man aged 40-50 years who had been exposed to COVID-19.

This clone was counted once. The J gene is TRBJ1-4, the V gene TRBV5-8; D might be TRBD1 (5 bases). V was cut by 0 bases and J by 8 bases, with 17 bases left in between. CDR1 and CDR2 (germline): SGHTS, YDEGEE. The CDR3 consists of 16 residues. CDR3 sequence (DNA): TGTGCCAGCAGCTTGGCCCTTCGGGGGGGAGGAGAAAAACTGTTTTTT. Its protein product is CASSLALRGGGEKLFF. The full variable domain, in which reference TRBV5-8 and TRBJ1-4 provide the parts outside the CDR3, is EAGVTQSPTHLIKTRGQQATLRCSPISGHTSVYWYQQALGLGLQFLLWYDEGEERNRGNFPPRFSGRQFPNYSSELNVNALELEDSALYLCASSLALRGGGEKLFFGSGTQLSVL.

The chain carries TRBV28 and TRBJ1-5; D not resolved. Germline CDR1 reads MDHEN; CDR2 reads SYDVKM. This CDR3 region has 12 residues. Trimming left V 6 bases short and J 6 bases short, with 9 bases between. The CDR3 is CASSLRFQPQHF. CDR3 DNA: TGTGCCAGCAGCTTGAGGTTTCAGCCCCAGCATTTT.

This chain links TRBV30 with TRBJ1-1; a weak D match, TRBD1 (6 bases). Germline CDR1 and CDR2: GTSNPN and SVGIG (reference sequence). Trimming cost V 0 bases and J 5 bases, with 19 bases left between them. CDR3 length: 16 amino acids. The DNA of the CDR3 is TGTGCCTGGAGTGTACCAGGGGTCTCGGGCAAAACTGAAGCTTTCTTT. Translating it yields CAWSVPGVSGKTEAFF.

CDR3 in amino acids: CASSPRTGNTEAFF. DNA for the CDR3: TGTGCCAGCAGCCCCAGAACAGGGAACACTGAAGCTTTCTTT. The V gene is TRBV9, the J gene TRBJ1-1, with TRBD1 as a possible D gene (5 bases). V lost 4 bases and J lost 1, with 11 bases in between. This CDR3 is built from 14 residues. The germline V gene encodes CDR1 SGDLS and CDR2 YYNGEE.

This clone occurred a few times. V and J are TRBV5-1 and TRBJ2-5; 9 bases agree with TRBD1. Per the germline V gene, CDR1 is SGHRS and CDR2 is YFSETQ. The CDR3 covers 15 residues. The ends lost 0 bases at V and 5 bases at J; junction bases unmatched: 5. The CDR3 region is CASSLVGTGYETQYF. CDR3 nucleotide sequence: TGCGCCAGCAGCTTGGTGGGGACAGGGTATGAGACCCAGTACTTC.

The V gene is TRBV5-6, the J gene TRBJ1-6; D is ambiguous. The CDR3 is 16 amino acids. V shed 4 bases and J shed 7 bases, with 18 bases lying between them. The germline V gene has CDR1 SGHDT and CDR2 YYEEEE. Here the CDR3 reads CASSTFDKASNSPLHF. For the CDR3, the DNA is TGTGCCAGCAGCACTTTTGACAAGGCTAGCAATTCACCCCTCCACTTT. The variable domain in full, completed from reference TRBV5-6 and TRBJ1-6, reads DAGVTQSPTHLIKTRGQQVTLRCSPKSGHDTVSWYQQALGQGPQFIFQYYEEEERQRGNFPDRFSGHQFPNYSSELNVNALLLGDSALYLCASSTFDKASNSPLHFGNGTRLTVT.

V is TRBV29-1 and J is TRBJ2-1, with 11 bases lining up with TRBD2. V trimming: 3 bases; J trimming: 3 bases; junction bases outside the gene matches: 7. Per germline, CDR1 SQVTM and CDR2 ANQGSEA. This CDR3 comprises 16 residues. The DNA of the CDR3 is TGCAGCGTTGATGAACCGACTAGCGGGAACTACAATGAGCAGTTCTTC. This translates into CSVDEPTSGNYNEQFF.

This clone was counted only a few times. The chain links TRBV7-9 to TRBJ2-7, with D perhaps TRBD2 (5 bases). The CDR3 sequence is 13 residues long. Germline CDR1 SEHNR, CDR2 FQNEAQ (reference sequence). Trimming removed 1 base at V and 6 bases at J, with 10 bases between. CDR3 sequence: CASSLVSGIEQYF. DNA for the CDR3: TGTGCCAGCAGCTTAGTATCCGGGATCGAGCAGTACTTC.

The sample holds a few counts of this clone. Other DNA sequences in the same sample also yield this CDR3. The chain couples TRBV5-1 to TRBJ2-7; D not resolved. The CDR3 has 11 amino acids. Germline lookup yields CDR1 SGHRS and CDR2 YFSETQ. V was clipped by 3 bases and J by 1 base, with 2 bases between them. The CDR3 loop is CASSSSYEQYF. The DNA for the CDR3 is TGCGCCAGCAGCTCTTCCTACGAGCAGTACTTC.

The genes are TRBV19 and TRBJ1-4; 9 bases line up with TRBD1. Trimming cost V 5 bases and J 5 bases; bases outside gene matches: 3. Germline V CDR1 and CDR2: LNHDA, SQIVND (reference sequence). The CDR3 is made up of 14 amino acids. CDR3 residues: CASSRDRGNEKLFF. The CDR3 coding sequence is TGTGCCAGTAGTCGCGACAGGGGGAATGAAAAACTGTTTTTT.

The chain recombines TRBV29-1 with TRBJ2-7; 10 bases are shared with TRBD1. Germline V lookup: CDR1 SQVTM, CDR2 ANQGSEA. This CDR3 region has 14 residues. V was pared by 7 bases and J by 6 bases, with 12 bases of the junction left unmatched. The CDR3 sequence is CSAGHGTGDREQYF. In DNA form, the CDR3 reads TGCAGCGCCGGCCACGGGACAGGGGACCGCGAGCAGTACTTC.

CDR3 region: CASRDGQAGYTF. CDR3 DNA sequence: TGTGCCAGCAGGGATGGACAGGCTGGCTACACCTTC. The chain joins TRBV5-4 to TRBJ1-2; 7 bases map to TRBD1. Per germline, CDR1 SGHNT and CDR2 YYREEE (reference sequence). With 5 bases clipped from V and 7 bases from J, the junction kept 5 bases outside the gene matches. The CDR3 is 12 residues long.

This chain links TRBV29-1 with TRBJ1-2, with 7 bases matching TRBD1. Per the germline V gene, CDR1 is SQVTM and CDR2 is ANQGSEA. CDR3 length equals 14 residues. V lost 3 bases to trimming and J lost 6 bases; unmatched junction nucleotides: 10. Here the CDR3 DNA reads TGCAGCGTTGATCTTGGAGGGGGCGACGATGGCTACACCTTC. This codes for CSVDLGGGDDGYTF.

This chain joins TRBV28 and TRBJ2-7, with 11 nucleotides matching TRBD2. The germline V gene encodes CDR1 MDHEN and CDR2 SYDVKM. This CDR3 spans 15 amino acids. V was pared by 6 bases and J by 0 bases, with 4 bases of the junction left unmatched. CDR3 DNA sequence: TGTGCCAGCAGCCGACTAGCGGGGTCCTCCTACGAGCAGTACTTC. It translates to CASSRLAGSSYEQYF.

In this sample, this clone turned up once. The chain is built from TRBV19 and TRBJ2-1; 9 nucleotides line up with TRBD2. The V and J ends lost 3 bases and 2 bases, in that order; junction bases with no gene match: 5. The CDR3 extends over 16 amino acids. The germline V gene has CDR1 LNHDA and CDR2 SQIVND (reference sequence). CDR3 residues: CASSMSSGRTYNEQFF. As DNA, the CDR3 is TGTGCCAGTAGTATGTCCAGCGGGAGGACCTACAATGAGCAGTTCTTC. The whole variable domain, remainder taken from reference TRBV19 and TRBJ2-1, is DGGITQSPKYLFRKEGQNVTLSCEQNLNHDAMYWYRQDPGQGLRLIYYSQIVNDFQKGDIAEGYSVSREKKESFPLTVTSAQKNPTAFYLCASSMSSGRTYNEQFFGPGTRLTVL.

CDR3 loop: CASSQEFRAGTSGSNEQFF. The CDR3 nucleotides read TGTGCCAGCAGCCAAGAGTTTCGGGCCGGGACTAGCGGGAGCAATGAGCAGTTCTTC. The gene calls are TRBV3-1 (or the pseudogene TRBV3-2) and TRBJ2-1, with 14 positions matching TRBD2. The CDR3 totals 19 residues. The germline V gene has CDR1 LGHDT and CDR2 YNNKEL (reference sequence). The J segment lost 6 bases and the V segment lost 0 bases, leaving 10 bases of the junction unmatched.

The J gene is TRBJ2-7, the V gene TRBV7-2, with 7 bases fitting TRBD1. This CDR3 has 14 residues. CDR1 SGHTA and CDR2 FQGNSA come from the germline V gene. With V trimmed by 3 bases and J by 0 bases, 2 bases remained unmatched. CDR3 loop: CASSFRDSSYEQYF. CDR3 coding DNA: TGTGCCAGCAGCTTCCGGGACAGCTCCTACGAGCAGTACTTC. Supplemented by reference TRBV7-2 and TRBJ2-7, the full variable domain reads GAGVSQSPSNKVTEKGKDVELRCDPISGHTALYWYRQSLGQGLEFLIYFQGNSAPDKSGLPSDRFSAERTGGSVSTLTIQRTQQEDSAVYLCASSFRDSSYEQYFGPGTRLTVT.

This clone was detected only once. The chain carries TRBV10-3 and TRBJ1-2, with D possibly being TRBD1 (6 bases). The CDR3 is 14 residues long. CDR1 is ENHRY, CDR2 SYGVKD, per germline. The germline V and J ends were trimmed by 6 bases and 4 bases, with 15 bases remaining between them. The CDR3 DNA is TGTGCCATCAGCCGGGGACGAGGGGGCTATGGCTACACCTTC. Residues: CAISRGRGGYGYTF.

As concerns this clone: The junction differs from germline at one of its ends, possibly a read error. The rearrangement links TRBV11-2 to TRBJ1-2; D unresolved. CDR3 size: 13 residues. In germline, CDR1 is SGHAT, CDR2 FQNNGV. The CDR3 is CASGFQVGYGYTF. Written as DNA, the CDR3 is TGTGCCAGCGGCTTCCAGGTGGGCTATGGCTACACCTTC.

The chain couples TRBV6-2 or TRBV6-3 to TRBJ2-7; D possibly corresponds to TRBD1 (5 bases). The germline V gene has CDR1 MNHEY and CDR2 SVGEGT. The CDR3 consists of 13 residues. V lost 2 bases, J lost 6 bases, and 11 bases lay in between. As DNA, the CDR3 is TGTGCCAGCAGTTACCAAGGGGCCTCCGAGCAGTACTTC. This gives the protein CASSYQGASEQYF.

This sequence joins TRBV28 and TRBJ2-7; 11 nucleotides match TRBD1. Germline assignment: CDR1 MDHEN and CDR2 SYDVKM. The CDR3 is made up of 13 amino acids. V trimming: 3 bases; J trimming: 7 bases; junction bases outside the gene matches: 2. This CDR3 is CASSLGQGVEQYF. In DNA form, the CDR3 reads TGTGCCAGCAGTTTGGGACAGGGGGTAGAGCAGTACTTC.

The rearrangement links TRBV27 to TRBJ1-4; D is undetermined. V dropped 6 bases and J dropped 0 bases, with 14 bases sitting between them. Germline V gives CDR1 MNHEY, CDR2 SMNVEV (reference sequence). The CDR3 length is 16 residues. The CDR3 is CASRVVGPATNEKLFF. CDR3 sequence (DNA): TGTGCCAGCAGGGTGGTGGGCCCTGCAACTAATGAAAAACTGTTTTTT.

The rearrangement uses TRBV21-1 and TRBJ1-1. TRBV21-1 is classified as a pseudogene. The CDR3 has 16 amino acids. In DNA form, the CDR3 reads TGTGCCAGCAGCAAAGAAGGGAGGGGCCAGCTCACTGAAGCTTTCTTT. Its protein is CASSKEGRGQLTEAFF.

The V and J genes are TRBV28 and TRBJ1-2; D ambiguous. In germline, CDR1 is MDHEN, CDR2 SYDVKM. The V gene lost 3 bases and the J gene lost 5 bases, with 16 bases spanning the gap. CDR3 size: 15 residues. The CDR3 spells CASSFNELRGYGYTF. Written as DNA, the CDR3 is TGTGCCAGCAGTTTTAACGAGCTCCGAGGATATGGCTACACCTTC.

The sample holds one count of this clone. J is TRBJ1-6 and V is TRBV11-3; D is unclear. V lost 2 bases and J 14 bases, leaving 7 bases between the germline ends. The CDR3 consists of 11 residues. CDR1 is SGHNT, CDR2 YENEEA, per germline. The CDR3 reads CASSLTGALHF. The CDR3 DNA reads as TGTGCCAGCAGCTTAACCGGAGCCCTCCACTTT.

The genes are TRBV2 and TRBJ2-3; 14 nucleotides line up with TRBD2. The CDR3 totals 15 residues. With 8 bases clipped from V and 6 bases from J, the junction kept 7 bases outside the gene matches. CDR1 is SNHLY and CDR2 is FYNNEI in the germline V gene. CDR3 sequence: CASLGLAGVADTQYF. CDR3 DNA: TGTGCCAGCTTGGGACTAGCGGGAGTTGCGGATACGCAGTATTTT. The variable domain in full, completed from reference TRBV2 and TRBJ2-3, reads EPEVTQTPSHQVTQMGQEVILRCVPISNHLYFYWYRQILGQKVEFLVSFYNNEISEKSEIFDDQFSVERPDGSNFTLKIRSTKLEDSAMYFCASLGLAGVADTQYFGPGTRLTVL.

This rearrangement joins TRBV30 to TRBJ1-3; no clear D. The CDR3 runs 14 residues. V gave up 5 bases and J gave up 0 bases, with 11 bases separating them. Germline-derived CDR1 and CDR2 are GTSNPN and SVGIG (reference sequence). The CDR3 DNA reads TGTGCCTGGGGACTAGGAGGCTCTGGAAACACCATATATTTT. This gives the protein CAWGLGGSGNTIYF.

The rearrangement joins TRBV27 to TRBJ2-1; TRBD1 might be the D (6 bases). The length of the CDR3 is 16 residues. Germline V gene data show CDR1 as MNHEY and CDR2 as SMNVEV (reference sequence). Trimming stripped 6 bases from V and 0 bases from J, with 15 bases between. The CDR3 spells CASSTQGPGSYNEQFF. The CDR3 DNA reads as TGTGCCAGCAGCACGCAGGGGCCCGGCTCCTACAATGAGCAGTTCTTC.

The chain carries TRBV12-5 and TRBJ2-1, with D unclear. Trimming removed 7 bases at V and 6 bases at J, with 7 bases between. Germline CDR1 is LGHNT and CDR2 is FRNRAP. This CDR3 comprises 11 residues. DNA for the CDR3: TGTGCTAGTGCCCTAGGCAATGAGCAGTTCTTC. Its protein is CASALGNEQFF.

The gene calls are TRBV19 and TRBJ1-1; TRBD1 agrees at 7 bases. Germline V gene lookup returns CDR1 LNHDA and CDR2 SQIVND (reference sequence). V was clipped by 9 bases and J by 3 bases; unmatched bases: 4. The CDR3 spans 12 residues. The DNA for the CDR3 is TGTGCCAGCAGACAGGGTGACACTGAAGCTTTCTTT. It yields the protein CASRQGDTEAFF. Together with reference TRBV19 and TRBJ1-1, the CDR3 gives the full variable domain: DGGITQSPKYLFRKEGQNVTLSCEQNLNHDAMYWYRQDPGQGLRLIYYSQIVNDFQKGDIAEGYSVSREKKESFPLTVTSAQKNPTAFYLCASRQGDTEAFFGQGTRLTVV.